The rows below give T cell receptor beta chains drawn from one sample of a study of blood T cell repertoires in COVID-19. Sequencing was performed with immunoSEQ multiplex PCR; in TCRdb, only in-frame clones are kept and a portion is missing. Counted here are approximately 400,000 clones, approximately 90% occurring once; the ten biggest clones make up 1.2%. The sequenced sample was PBMCs or T cells enriched from blood (not recorded which). All receptors come from a woman in her late teens or twenties who had recovered from COVID-19. The CDR3 runs from the conserved cysteine through the conserved F or W. Each record gives: D gene, J gene, V gene, clone size, CDR3 DNA, CDR3 protein. D genes are given only for firm matches. Only part of the rows carry a size: once, few, many, or a class if the clone is expanded.

d_call: .; j_call: TRBJ2-7; v_call: TRBV6-1; clone_size: few; cdr3_nt: TGTGCCAGCAGTGAAGGCCCGGCGGCTGGCCGCTCCTACGAGCAGTACTTC; cdr3_aa: CASSEGPAAGRSYEQYF
d_call: .; j_call: TRBJ1-1; v_call: TRBV6-5; clone_size: .; cdr3_nt: TGTGCCAGCAGTTACCGGATGAAGGGGGTGAACACTGAAGCTTTCTTT; cdr3_aa: CASSYRMKGVNTEAFF
d_call: TRBD1; j_call: TRBJ1-6; v_call: TRBV4-1; clone_size: .; cdr3_nt: TGCGCCAGCAGCCGAACTCCCGGGACAGATAATTCACCCCTCCACTTT; cdr3_aa: CASSRTPGTDNSPLHF
d_call: .; j_call: TRBJ1-5; v_call: TRBV10-3; clone_size: .; cdr3_nt: TGTGCCATCACCGATCAGGGGCAGCCCCAGCATTTT; cdr3_aa: CAITDQGQPQHF
d_call: .; j_call: TRBJ1-1; v_call: TRBV5-6; clone_size: once; cdr3_nt: TGTGCCAGCAGTCCACAGGGCTCGAACACTGAAGCTTTCTTT; cdr3_aa: CASSPQGSNTEAFF
d_call: TRBD2; j_call: TRBJ2-1; v_call: TRBV14; clone_size: few; cdr3_nt: TGTGCCAGCAGCCGCCGTAGCGGGGCGTCCTCCTACAATGAGCAGTTCTTC; cdr3_aa: CASSRRSGASSYNEQFF
d_call: .; j_call: TRBJ2-5; v_call: TRBV18; clone_size: .; cdr3_nt: TGTGCCAGCTCACCGCCGACGAGGGAGACCCAGTACTTC; cdr3_aa: CASSPPTRETQYF
d_call: TRBD1; j_call: TRBJ1-1; v_call: TRBV10-3; clone_size: .; cdr3_nt: TGTGCCATCAGTCGCGACAGGGTGAACACTGAAGCTTTCTTT; cdr3_aa: CAISRDRVNTEAFF
d_call: .; j_call: TRBJ1-3; v_call: TRBV11-2; clone_size: .; cdr3_nt: TGTGCCAGCAGCGAACCCGGGCCACTCAGGGCCATATATTTT; cdr3_aa: CASSEPGPLRAIYF
d_call: .; j_call: TRBJ1-2; v_call: TRBV9; clone_size: .; cdr3_nt: TGTGCCAGCAGCCCCCGACAGAGTCCCTCCTATGGCTACACCTTC; cdr3_aa: CASSPRQSPSYGYTF
d_call: .; j_call: TRBJ1-2; v_call: TRBV5-5; clone_size: .; cdr3_nt: TGTGCCAGCAGCTCTGACAGGTCGGCTGGCTACACCTTC; cdr3_aa: CASSSDRSAGYTF
d_call: .; j_call: TRBJ2-3; v_call: TRBV7-3; clone_size: .; cdr3_nt: TGTGCCAGCAGCTTATCGCAGGGCGTGGATACGCAGTATTTT; cdr3_aa: CASSLSQGVDTQYF
d_call: TRBD1; j_call: TRBJ1-2; v_call: TRBV30; clone_size: .; cdr3_nt: TGTGCCTGGATCCCCTTACAGGGGGCGCCAACCTATGGCTACACCTTC; cdr3_aa: CAWIPLQGAPTYGYTF
d_call: TRBD1; j_call: TRBJ1-2; v_call: TRBV9; clone_size: .; cdr3_nt: TGTGCCAGCAGCGGGACAGGGGCTGGGGGATATGGCTACACCTTC; cdr3_aa: CASSGTGAGGYGYTF
d_call: TRBD1; j_call: TRBJ1-1; v_call: TRBV28; clone_size: .; cdr3_nt: TGTGCCAGCAGTTGGGGACAGGGCCGTCAAGCTTTCTTT; cdr3_aa: CASSWGQGRQAFF
d_call: TRBD2; j_call: TRBJ2-5; v_call: TRBV11-3; clone_size: .; cdr3_nt: TGTGCCAGCAGCCCGGGACTAGCGGGGCCAGAGACCCAGTACTTC; cdr3_aa: CASSPGLAGPETQYF
d_call: .; j_call: TRBJ1-4; v_call: TRBV15; clone_size: .; cdr3_nt: TGTGCCACCAGCAGGCGGATTAATGAAAAACTGTTTTTT; cdr3_aa: CATSRRINEKLFF
d_call: TRBD2; j_call: TRBJ2-1; v_call: TRBV2; clone_size: .; cdr3_nt: TGTGCCAGCATATACGAGGGTAGCGGGGGCGGGAATGAGCAGTTCTTC; cdr3_aa: CASIYEGSGGGNEQFF
d_call: TRBD1; j_call: TRBJ2-1; v_call: TRBV5-1; clone_size: .; cdr3_nt: TGCGCCAGCAGCTCGGGACAGGGGCTCGATGAGCAGTTCTTC; cdr3_aa: CASSSGQGLDEQFF
d_call: .; j_call: TRBJ2-2; v_call: TRBV20-1; clone_size: .; cdr3_nt: TGCAGTGCTAGACGGGACGGGGAGCTGTTTTTT; cdr3_aa: CSARRDGELFF
d_call: TRBD2; j_call: TRBJ2-3; v_call: TRBV10-1; clone_size: few; cdr3_nt: TGCGCCAGCACAAGCGGGGGGGCCTCGGATACGCAGTATTTT; cdr3_aa: CASTSGGASDTQYF
d_call: .; j_call: TRBJ1-5; v_call: TRBV9; clone_size: .; cdr3_nt: TGTGCCAGCAGCGAAGGGCAGGGTGGCAGTCAGCCCCAGCATTTT; cdr3_aa: CASSEGQGGSQPQHF
d_call: .; j_call: TRBJ2-7; v_call: TRBV6-5; clone_size: .; cdr3_nt: TGTGCCAGCAGTTACTCGTTTAGCTCCTACGAGCAGTACTTC; cdr3_aa: CASSYSFSSYEQYF
d_call: .; j_call: TRBJ2-3; v_call: TRBV5-1; clone_size: .; cdr3_nt: TGCGCCAGCAGCTCCCCCCGGGGTCATAGCACAGATACGCAGTATTTT; cdr3_aa: CASSSPRGHSTDTQYF
d_call: .; j_call: TRBJ1-1; v_call: TRBV7-2; clone_size: .; cdr3_nt: TGTGCCAGCAGCTATCACTCAGGTTGGAACACTGAAGCTTTCTTT; cdr3_aa: CASSYHSGWNTEAFF
d_call: TRBD1; j_call: TRBJ1-4; v_call: TRBV18; clone_size: once; cdr3_nt: TGTGCCAGCTCACCAGAGGCAGGGGGAAATGAAAAACTGTTTTTT; cdr3_aa: CASSPEAGGNEKLFF
d_call: .; j_call: TRBJ1-1; v_call: TRBV12-5; clone_size: .; cdr3_nt: TGTGCTAGTGGTCCGTTGAGGCGTCCCAACACTGAAGCTTTCTTT; cdr3_aa: CASGPLRRPNTEAFF
d_call: TRBD1; j_call: TRBJ2-5; v_call: TRBV18; clone_size: .; cdr3_nt: TGTGCCAGCTCACCACCGCTCAGGGGGATATTGGAGACCCAGTACTTC; cdr3_aa: CASSPPLRGILETQYF
d_call: .; j_call: TRBJ2-7; v_call: TRBV25-1; clone_size: .; cdr3_nt: TGTGCCAGCGGATACAGGGCCTACGAGCAGTACTTC; cdr3_aa: CASGYRAYEQYF
d_call: .; j_call: TRBJ1-2; v_call: TRBV7-2; clone_size: .; cdr3_nt: TGTGCCAGCAGCACCGGGACATATGGCTACACCTTC; cdr3_aa: CASSTGTYGYTF
d_call: .; j_call: TRBJ2-7; v_call: TRBV30; clone_size: .; cdr3_nt: TGTGCCTGGACCCAACCGGGACAATTCTACGAGCAGTACTTC; cdr3_aa: CAWTQPGQFYEQYF
d_call: .; j_call: TRBJ1-1; v_call: TRBV7-6; clone_size: .; cdr3_nt: TGTGCCAGCAGCTTATCCCGGGGTTTGAACACTGAAGCTTTCTTT; cdr3_aa: CASSLSRGLNTEAFF
d_call: TRBD1; j_call: TRBJ1-5; v_call: TRBV6-2/TRBV6-3; clone_size: .; cdr3_nt: TGTGCCAGCAGTTACCCGACAGGGGATAATCAGCCCCAGCATTTT; cdr3_aa: CASSYPTGDNQPQHF
d_call: .; j_call: TRBJ1-3; v_call: TRBV4-1; clone_size: .; cdr3_nt: TGCGCCAGCAGCCAAGATCGACCAGGGACTGGAAACACCATATATTTT; cdr3_aa: CASSQDRPGTGNTIYF
d_call: .; j_call: TRBJ2-1; v_call: TRBV7-3; clone_size: .; cdr3_nt: TGTGCCAGCTCCGCGGGGCCACCGAGCTCCTACAATGAGCAGTTCTTC; cdr3_aa: CASSAGPPSSYNEQFF
d_call: .; j_call: TRBJ1-6; v_call: TRBV7-9; clone_size: .; cdr3_nt: TGTGCCAGCAGCTCGGACAGATCTAATTCACCCCTCCACTTT; cdr3_aa: CASSSDRSNSPLHF
d_call: .; j_call: TRBJ2-5; v_call: TRBV11-3; clone_size: .; cdr3_nt: TGTGCCAGCAGCTTAAAAGGGACAAGTCAAGAGACCCAGTACTTC; cdr3_aa: CASSLKGTSQETQYF
d_call: TRBD1; j_call: TRBJ1-5; v_call: TRBV24-1; clone_size: .; cdr3_nt: TGTGCCACCAGTGATTTCTCGGGACAGGGGGTAACTCAGCCCCAGCATTTT; cdr3_aa: CATSDFSGQGVTQPQHF
d_call: .; j_call: TRBJ1-1; v_call: TRBV9; clone_size: .; cdr3_nt: TGTGCCAGCAGCCCCCCCGCGGCACTCTTGAACACTGAAGCTTTCTTT; cdr3_aa: CASSPPAALLNTEAFF
d_call: TRBD1; j_call: TRBJ1-2; v_call: TRBV14; clone_size: once; cdr3_nt: TGTGCCAGCAGTAGTACAGGGGGACCCTTAAACTATGGCTACACCTTC; cdr3_aa: CASSSTGGPLNYGYTF